The 2 T cell receptor beta chains reported below all come from one sample, sequenced in a study of blood T cell repertoires in COVID-19. Clones were sequenced by immunoSEQ multiplex PCR, and TCRdb holds only the in-frame ones, with some missing. The sample includes roughly 180,000 clones, under 85% of them seen just once. The sequencing input was peripheral blood. Every receptor here comes from a man at least 80 years old with COVID-19, enrolled during active disease.

This clone was recorded a few times. The chain uses TRBV5-8 and TRBJ1-1; D gene ambiguous. This CDR3 has 17 amino acids. CDR1 and CDR2 from the germline V gene are SGHTS and YDEGEE. The ends were cut back, 3 bases at V and 1 base at J, with 19 bases in the middle. This CDR3 reads CASSSRLGFLGNTEAFF. DNA of the CDR3: TGTGCCAGCAGCTCTCGCTTGGGCTTTCTGGGGAACACTGAAGCTTTCTTT.

The J gene is TRBJ1-2, the V gene TRBV6-1; 7 bases are shared with TRBD1. This CDR3 is 15 amino acids long. Germline CDR1 MNHNS, CDR2 SASEGT. Trimming at V came to 2 bases and at J to 4 bases, leaving 7 bases not matched to a gene. The CDR3 DNA reads TGTGCCAGCAGTGAACCCTGGACAGGTCCCTATGGCTACACCTTC. Translating it yields CASSEPWTGPYGYTF.